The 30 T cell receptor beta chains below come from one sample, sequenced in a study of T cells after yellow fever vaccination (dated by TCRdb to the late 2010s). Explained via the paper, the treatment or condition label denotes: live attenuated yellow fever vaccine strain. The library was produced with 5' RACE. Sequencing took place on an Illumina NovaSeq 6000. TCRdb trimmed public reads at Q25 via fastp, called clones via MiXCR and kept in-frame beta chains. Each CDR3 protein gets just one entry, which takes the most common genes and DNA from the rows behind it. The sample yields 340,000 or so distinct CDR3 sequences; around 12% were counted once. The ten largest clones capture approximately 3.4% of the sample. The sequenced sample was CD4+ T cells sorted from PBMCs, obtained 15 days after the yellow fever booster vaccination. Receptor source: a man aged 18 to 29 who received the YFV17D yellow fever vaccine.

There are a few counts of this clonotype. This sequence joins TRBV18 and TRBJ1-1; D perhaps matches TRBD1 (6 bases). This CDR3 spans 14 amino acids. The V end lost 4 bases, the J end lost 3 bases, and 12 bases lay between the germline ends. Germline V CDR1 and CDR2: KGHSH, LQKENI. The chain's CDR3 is CASSRAGVDTEAFF. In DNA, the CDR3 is TGTGCCAGCTCACGGGCAGGGGTGGACACTGAAGCTTTCTTT.

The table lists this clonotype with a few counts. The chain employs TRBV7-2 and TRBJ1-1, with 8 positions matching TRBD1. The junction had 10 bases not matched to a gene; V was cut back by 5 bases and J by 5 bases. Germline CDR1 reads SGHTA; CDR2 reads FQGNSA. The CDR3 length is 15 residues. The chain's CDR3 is CASSPNRGMGTEAFF. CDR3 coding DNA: TGTGCCAGCAGCCCCAACAGGGGGATGGGTACTGAAGCTTTCTTT.

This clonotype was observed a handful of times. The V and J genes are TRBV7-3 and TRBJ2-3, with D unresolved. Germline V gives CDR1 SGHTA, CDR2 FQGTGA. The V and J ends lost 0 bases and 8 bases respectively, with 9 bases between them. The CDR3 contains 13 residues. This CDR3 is CASSLTEAGTQYF. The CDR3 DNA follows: TGTGCCAGCAGCTTAACGGAAGCCGGTACGCAGTATTTT.

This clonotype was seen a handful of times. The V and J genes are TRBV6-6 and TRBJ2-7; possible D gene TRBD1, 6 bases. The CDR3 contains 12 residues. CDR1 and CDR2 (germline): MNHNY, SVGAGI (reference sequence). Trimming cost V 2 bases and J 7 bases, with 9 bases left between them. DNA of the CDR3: TGTGCCAGCAGTTACACAGGGCGGGAGCAGTACGTC. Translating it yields CASSYTGREQYV.

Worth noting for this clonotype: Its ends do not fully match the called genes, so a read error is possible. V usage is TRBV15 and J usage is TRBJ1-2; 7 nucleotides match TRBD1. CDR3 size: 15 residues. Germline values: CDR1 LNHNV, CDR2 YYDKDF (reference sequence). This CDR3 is CATSRDSGGAQGYTF. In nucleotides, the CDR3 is TGTGCCACCAGCCGAGATTCAGGGGGGGCGCAGGGCTACACCTTC.

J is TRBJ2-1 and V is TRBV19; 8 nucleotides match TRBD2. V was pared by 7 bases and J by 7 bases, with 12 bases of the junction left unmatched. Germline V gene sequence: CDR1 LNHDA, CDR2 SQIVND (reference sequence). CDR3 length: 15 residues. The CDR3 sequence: CASTSPGGLWNEQFF. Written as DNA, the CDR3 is TGTGCCAGTACCTCCCCGGGGGGGCTTTGGAATGAGCAGTTCTTC. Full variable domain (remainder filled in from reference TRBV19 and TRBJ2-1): DGGITQSPKYLFRKEGQNVTLSCEQNLNHDAMYWYRQDPGQGLRLIYYSQIVNDFQKGDIAEGYSVSREKKESFPLTVTSAQKNPTAFYLCASTSPGGLWNEQFFGPGTRLTVL.

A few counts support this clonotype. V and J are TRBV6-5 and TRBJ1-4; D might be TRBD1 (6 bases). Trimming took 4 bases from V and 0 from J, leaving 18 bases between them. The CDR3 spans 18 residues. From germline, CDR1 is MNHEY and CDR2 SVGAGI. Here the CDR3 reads CASSSTGGGFATNEKLFF. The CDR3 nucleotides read TGTGCCAGCAGTTCGACAGGCGGGGGATTTGCAACTAATGAAAAACTGTTTTTT.

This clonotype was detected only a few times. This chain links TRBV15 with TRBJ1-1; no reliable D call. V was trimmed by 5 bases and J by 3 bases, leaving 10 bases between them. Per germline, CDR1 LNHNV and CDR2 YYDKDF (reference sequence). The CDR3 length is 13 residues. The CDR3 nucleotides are TGTGCCACCAGCCTCGGGGTGTACACTGAAGCTTTCTTT. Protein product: CATSLGVYTEAFF.

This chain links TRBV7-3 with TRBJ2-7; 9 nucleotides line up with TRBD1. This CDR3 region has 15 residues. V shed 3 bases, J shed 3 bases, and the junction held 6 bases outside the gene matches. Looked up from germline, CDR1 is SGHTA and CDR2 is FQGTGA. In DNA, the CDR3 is TGTGCCAGCAGCTTGAATCCGGGACAGGGCTACGAGCAGTACTTC. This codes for CASSLNPGQGYEQYF. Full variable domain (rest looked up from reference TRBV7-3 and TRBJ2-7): GAGVSQTPSNKVTEKGKYVELRCDPISGHTALYWYRQSLGQGPEFLIYFQGTGAADDSGLPNDRFFAVRPEGSVSTLKIQRTERGDSAVYLCASSLNPGQGYEQYFGPGTRLTVT.

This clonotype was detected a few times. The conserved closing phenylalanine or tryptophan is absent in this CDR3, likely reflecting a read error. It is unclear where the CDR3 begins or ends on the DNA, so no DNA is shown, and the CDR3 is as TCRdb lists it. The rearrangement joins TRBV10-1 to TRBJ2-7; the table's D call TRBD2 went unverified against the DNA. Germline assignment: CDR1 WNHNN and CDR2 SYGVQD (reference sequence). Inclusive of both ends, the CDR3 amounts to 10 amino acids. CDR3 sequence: CASSEERGST.

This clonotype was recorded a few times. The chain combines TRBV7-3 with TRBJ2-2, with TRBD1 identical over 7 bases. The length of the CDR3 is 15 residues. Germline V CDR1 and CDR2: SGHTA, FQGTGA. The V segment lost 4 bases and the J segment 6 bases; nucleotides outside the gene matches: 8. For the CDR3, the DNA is TGTGCCAGCAGCTCAAGACAGGGCGCGGCCGGGGAGCTGTTTTTT. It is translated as CASSSRQGAAGELFF.

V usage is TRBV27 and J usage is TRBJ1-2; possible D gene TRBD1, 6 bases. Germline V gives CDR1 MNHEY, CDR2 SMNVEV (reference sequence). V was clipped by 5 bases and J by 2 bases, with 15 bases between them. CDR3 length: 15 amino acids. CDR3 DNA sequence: TGTGCCAGCAGTAGCCCGGGGGGCGCAAACTATGGCTACACCTTC. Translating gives CASSSPGGANYGYTF.

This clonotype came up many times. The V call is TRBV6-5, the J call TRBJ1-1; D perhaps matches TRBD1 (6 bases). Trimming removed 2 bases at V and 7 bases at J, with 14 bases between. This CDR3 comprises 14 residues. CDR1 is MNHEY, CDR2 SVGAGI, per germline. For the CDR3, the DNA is TGTGCCAGCAGTTACAGCCGGGGGGCGGGTGAAGCTTTCTTT. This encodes CASSYSRGAGEAFF.

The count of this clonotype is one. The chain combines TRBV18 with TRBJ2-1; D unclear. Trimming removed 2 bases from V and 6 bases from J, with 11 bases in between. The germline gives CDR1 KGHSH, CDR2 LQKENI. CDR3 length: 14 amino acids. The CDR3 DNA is TGTGCCAGCTCACCAGTGGGCGTGGGCAATGAGCAGTTCTTC. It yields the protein CASSPVGVGNEQFF.

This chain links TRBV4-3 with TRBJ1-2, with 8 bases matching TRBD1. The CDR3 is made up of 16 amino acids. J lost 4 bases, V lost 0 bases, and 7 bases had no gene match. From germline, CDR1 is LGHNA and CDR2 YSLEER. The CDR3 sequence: CASSQDVAGQGYGYTF. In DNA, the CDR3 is TGCGCCAGCAGCCAAGATGTCGCCGGACAGGGCTATGGCTACACCTTC.

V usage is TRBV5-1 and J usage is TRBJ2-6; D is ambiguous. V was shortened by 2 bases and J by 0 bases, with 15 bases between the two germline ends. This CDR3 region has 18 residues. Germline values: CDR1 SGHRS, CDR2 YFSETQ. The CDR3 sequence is CASSFRIQWSSGANVLTF. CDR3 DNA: TGCGCCAGCAGCTTCAGGATCCAGTGGTCCTCTGGGGCCAACGTCCTGACTTTC.

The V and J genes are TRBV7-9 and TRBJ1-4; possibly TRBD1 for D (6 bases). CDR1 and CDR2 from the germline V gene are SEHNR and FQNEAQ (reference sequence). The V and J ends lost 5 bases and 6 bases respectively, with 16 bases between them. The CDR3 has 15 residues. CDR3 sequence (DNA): TGTGCCAGCAGCGTACAGGGAGGAGATTATGAAAAACTGTTTTTT. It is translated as CASSVQGGDYEKLFF.

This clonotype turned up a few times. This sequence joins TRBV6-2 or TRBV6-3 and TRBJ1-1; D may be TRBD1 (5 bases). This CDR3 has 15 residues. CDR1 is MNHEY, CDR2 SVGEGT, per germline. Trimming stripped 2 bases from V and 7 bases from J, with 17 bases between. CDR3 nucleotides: TGTGCCAGCAGTTACCCGGGGACGCTGCTACGTGAAGCTTTCTTT. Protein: CASSYPGTLLREAFF.

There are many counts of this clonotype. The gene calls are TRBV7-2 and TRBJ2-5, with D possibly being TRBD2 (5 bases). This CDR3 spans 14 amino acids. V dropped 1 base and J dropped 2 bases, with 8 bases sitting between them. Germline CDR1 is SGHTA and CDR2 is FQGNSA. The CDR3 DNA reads TGTGCCAGCAGCTTAGGGAGCGGACAAGAGACCCAGTACTTC. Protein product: CASSLGSGQETQYF.

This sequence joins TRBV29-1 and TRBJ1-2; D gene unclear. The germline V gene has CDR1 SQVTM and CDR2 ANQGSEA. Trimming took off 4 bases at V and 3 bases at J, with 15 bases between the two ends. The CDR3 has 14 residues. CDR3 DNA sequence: TGCAGCGTTGGAAATACGGGATCCGACTATGGCTACACCTTC. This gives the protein CSVGNTGSDYGYTF.

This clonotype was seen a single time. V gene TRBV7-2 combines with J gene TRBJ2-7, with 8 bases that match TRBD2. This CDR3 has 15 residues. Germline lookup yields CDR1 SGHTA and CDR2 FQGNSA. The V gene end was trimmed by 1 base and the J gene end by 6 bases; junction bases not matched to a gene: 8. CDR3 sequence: CASSLDLLGGGEQYF. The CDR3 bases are TGTGCCAGCAGCTTAGACCTTCTCGGGGGGGGCGAGCAGTACTTC.

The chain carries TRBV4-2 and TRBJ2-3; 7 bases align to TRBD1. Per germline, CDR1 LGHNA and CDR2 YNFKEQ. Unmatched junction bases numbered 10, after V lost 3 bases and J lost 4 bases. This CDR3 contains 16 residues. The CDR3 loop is CASSQSNRGRADTQYF. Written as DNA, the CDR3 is TGTGCCAGCAGCCAGTCGAACAGGGGACGCGCAGATACGCAGTATTTT.

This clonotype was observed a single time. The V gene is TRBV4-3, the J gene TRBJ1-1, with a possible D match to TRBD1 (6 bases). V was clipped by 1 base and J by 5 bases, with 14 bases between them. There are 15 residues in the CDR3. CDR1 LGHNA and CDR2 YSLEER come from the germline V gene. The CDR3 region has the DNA TGCGCCAGCAGCCAAGGTGTAGGGGGACTGACTGAAGCTTTCTTT. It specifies CASSQGVGGLTEAFF.

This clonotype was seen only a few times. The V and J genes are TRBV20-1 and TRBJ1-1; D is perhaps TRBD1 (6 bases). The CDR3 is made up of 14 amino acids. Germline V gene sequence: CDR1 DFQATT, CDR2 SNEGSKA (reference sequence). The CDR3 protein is CTTKGKGEYTEAFF. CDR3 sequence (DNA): TGCACCACAAAGGGAAAGGGGGAGTACACTGAAGCTTTCTTT.

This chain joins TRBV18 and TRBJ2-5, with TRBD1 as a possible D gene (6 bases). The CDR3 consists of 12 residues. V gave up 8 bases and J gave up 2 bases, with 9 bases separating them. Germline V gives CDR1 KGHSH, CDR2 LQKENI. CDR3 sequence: CASTGQQETQYF. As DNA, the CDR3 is TGTGCCAGCACAGGACAGCAAGAGACCCAGTACTTC.

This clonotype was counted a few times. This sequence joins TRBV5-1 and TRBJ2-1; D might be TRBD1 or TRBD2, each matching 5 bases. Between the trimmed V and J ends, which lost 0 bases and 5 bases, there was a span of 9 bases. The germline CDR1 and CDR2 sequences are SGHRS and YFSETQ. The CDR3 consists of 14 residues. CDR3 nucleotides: TGCGCCAGCAGCTTGGCCTGGGGGAACAATGAGCAGTTCTTC. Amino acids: CASSLAWGNNEQFF.

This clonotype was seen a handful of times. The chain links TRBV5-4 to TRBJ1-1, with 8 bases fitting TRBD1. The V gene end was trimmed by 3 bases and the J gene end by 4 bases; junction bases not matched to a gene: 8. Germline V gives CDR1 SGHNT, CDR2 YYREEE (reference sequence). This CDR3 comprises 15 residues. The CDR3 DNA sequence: TGTGCCAGCAGCTCCCCTACTACAGGGGGCACTGAAGCTTTCTTT. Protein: CASSSPTTGGTEAFF.

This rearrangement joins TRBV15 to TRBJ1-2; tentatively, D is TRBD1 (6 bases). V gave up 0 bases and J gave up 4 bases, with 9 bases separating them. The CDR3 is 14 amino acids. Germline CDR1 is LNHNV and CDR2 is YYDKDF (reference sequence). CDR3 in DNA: TGTGCCACCAGCAGAGACCGGACAGCCTATGGCTACACCTTC. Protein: CATSRDRTAYGYTF.

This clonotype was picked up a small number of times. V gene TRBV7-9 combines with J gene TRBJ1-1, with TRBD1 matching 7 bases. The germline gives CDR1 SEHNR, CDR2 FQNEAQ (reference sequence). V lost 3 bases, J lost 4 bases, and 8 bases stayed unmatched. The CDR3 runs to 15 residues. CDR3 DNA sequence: TGTGCCAGCAGCTTCAGGGACAGATTACCCACTGAAGCTTTCTTT. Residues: CASSFRDRLPTEAFF. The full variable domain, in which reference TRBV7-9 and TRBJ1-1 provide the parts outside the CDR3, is DTGVSQNPRHKITKRGQNVTFRCDPISEHNRLYWYRQTLGQGPEFLTYFQNEAQLEKSRLLSDRFSAERPKGSFSTLEIQRTEQGDSAMYLCASSFRDRLPTEAFFGQGTRLTVV.

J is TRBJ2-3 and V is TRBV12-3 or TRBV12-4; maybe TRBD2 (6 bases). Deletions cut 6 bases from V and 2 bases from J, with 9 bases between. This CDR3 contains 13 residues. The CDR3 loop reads CASRRDLTDTQYF. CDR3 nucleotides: TGTGCCAGCAGGCGGGATCTCACAGATACGCAGTATTTT.